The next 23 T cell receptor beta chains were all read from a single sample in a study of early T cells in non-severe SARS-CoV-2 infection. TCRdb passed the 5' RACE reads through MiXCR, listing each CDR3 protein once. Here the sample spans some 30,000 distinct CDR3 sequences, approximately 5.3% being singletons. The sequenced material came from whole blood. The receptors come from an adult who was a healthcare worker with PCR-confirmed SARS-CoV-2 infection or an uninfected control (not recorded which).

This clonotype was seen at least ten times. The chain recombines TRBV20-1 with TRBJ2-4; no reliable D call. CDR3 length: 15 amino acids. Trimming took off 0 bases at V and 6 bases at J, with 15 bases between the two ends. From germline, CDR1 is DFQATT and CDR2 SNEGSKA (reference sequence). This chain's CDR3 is CSARDSALNGNIQYF. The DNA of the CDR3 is TGCAGTGCTAGAGATTCTGCGCTGAATGGAAACATTCAGTACTTC.

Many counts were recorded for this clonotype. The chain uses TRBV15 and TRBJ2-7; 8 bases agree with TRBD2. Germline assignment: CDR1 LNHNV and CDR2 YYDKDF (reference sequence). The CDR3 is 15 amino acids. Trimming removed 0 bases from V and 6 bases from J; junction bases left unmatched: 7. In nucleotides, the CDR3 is TGTGCCACCAGCAGAGACGGGAGGGCCTCCGGCGAGCAGTACTTC. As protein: CATSRDGRASGEQYF.

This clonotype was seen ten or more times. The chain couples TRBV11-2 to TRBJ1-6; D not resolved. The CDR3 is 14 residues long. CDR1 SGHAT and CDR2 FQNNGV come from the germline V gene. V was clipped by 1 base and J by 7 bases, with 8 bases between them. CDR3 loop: CASSLVRTNSPLHF. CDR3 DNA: TGTGCCAGCAGCTTAGTCCGGACCAATTCACCCCTCCACTTT.

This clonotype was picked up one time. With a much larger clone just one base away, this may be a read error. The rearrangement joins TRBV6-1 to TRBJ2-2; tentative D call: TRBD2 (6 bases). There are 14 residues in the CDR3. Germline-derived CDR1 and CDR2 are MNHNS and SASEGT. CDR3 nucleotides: TGTGCCAGCAGTACTACAGCCGAGTCCGGGGGGCTGTTTTTT. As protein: CASSTTAESGGLFF.

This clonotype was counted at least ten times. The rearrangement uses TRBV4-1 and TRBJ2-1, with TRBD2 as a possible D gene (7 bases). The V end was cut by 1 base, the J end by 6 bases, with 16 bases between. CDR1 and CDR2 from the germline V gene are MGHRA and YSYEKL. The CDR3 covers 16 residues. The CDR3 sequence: CASSQGPWEGGNEQFF. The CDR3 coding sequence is TGCGCCAGCAGCCAAGGCCCGTGGGAGGGGGGCAATGAGCAGTTCTTC.

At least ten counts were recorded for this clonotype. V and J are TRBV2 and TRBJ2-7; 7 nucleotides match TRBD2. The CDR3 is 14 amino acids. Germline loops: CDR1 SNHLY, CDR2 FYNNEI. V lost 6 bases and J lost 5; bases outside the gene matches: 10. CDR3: CASSAGRSSDEQYF. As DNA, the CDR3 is TGTGCCAGCAGCGCCGGGAGGTCCTCGGACGAGCAGTACTTC.

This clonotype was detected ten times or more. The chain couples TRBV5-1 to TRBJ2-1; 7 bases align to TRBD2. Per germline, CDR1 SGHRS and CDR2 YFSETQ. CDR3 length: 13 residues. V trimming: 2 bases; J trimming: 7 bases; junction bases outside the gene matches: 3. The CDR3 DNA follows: TGCGCCAGCAGCTTCTGGACTAGTAATGAGCAGTTCTTC. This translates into CASSFWTSNEQFF.

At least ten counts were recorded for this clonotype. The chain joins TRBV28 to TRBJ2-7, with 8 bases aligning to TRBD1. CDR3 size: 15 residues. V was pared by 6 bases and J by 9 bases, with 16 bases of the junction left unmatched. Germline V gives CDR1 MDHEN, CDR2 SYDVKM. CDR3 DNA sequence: TGTGCCAGCAGCCAACCCGGGACAGGTGACGATGCGCAGTACTTC. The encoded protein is CASSQPGTGDDAQYF.

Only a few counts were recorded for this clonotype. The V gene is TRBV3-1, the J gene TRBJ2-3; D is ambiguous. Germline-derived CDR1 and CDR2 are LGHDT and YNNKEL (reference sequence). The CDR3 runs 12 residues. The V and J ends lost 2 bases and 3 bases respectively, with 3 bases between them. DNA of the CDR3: TGTGCCAGCAGCCAACTTACAGATACGCAGTATTTT. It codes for CASSQLTDTQYF.

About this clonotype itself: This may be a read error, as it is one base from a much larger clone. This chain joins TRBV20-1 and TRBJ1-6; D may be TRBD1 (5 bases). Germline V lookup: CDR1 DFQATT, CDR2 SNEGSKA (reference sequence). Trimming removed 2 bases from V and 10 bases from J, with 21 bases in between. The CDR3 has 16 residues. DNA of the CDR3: TGCAGTGCTAGAAGCTCGACGGGGCGGTATCGGTCACCCCTCCACTTT. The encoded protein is CSARSSTGRYRSPLHF.

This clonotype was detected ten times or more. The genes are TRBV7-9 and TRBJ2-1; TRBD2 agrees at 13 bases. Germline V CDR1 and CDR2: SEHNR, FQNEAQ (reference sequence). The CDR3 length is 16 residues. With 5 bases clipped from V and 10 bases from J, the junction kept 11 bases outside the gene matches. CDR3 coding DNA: TGTGCCAGCAGCCCCTGGACTAGCGGGAGTGTAAGGGAGCAGTTCTTC. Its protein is CASSPWTSGSVREQFF.

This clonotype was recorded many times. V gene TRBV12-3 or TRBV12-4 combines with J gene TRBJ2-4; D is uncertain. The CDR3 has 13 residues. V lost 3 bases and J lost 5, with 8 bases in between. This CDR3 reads CASSFGQENIQYF. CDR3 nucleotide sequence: TGTGCCAGCAGTTTCGGGCAGGAAAACATTCAGTACTTC.

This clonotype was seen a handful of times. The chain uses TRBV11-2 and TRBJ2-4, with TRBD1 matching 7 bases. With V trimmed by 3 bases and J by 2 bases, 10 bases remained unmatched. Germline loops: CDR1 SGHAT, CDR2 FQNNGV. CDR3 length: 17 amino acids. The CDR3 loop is CASSLRYRGRTKNIQYF. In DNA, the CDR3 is TGTGCCAGCAGCTTGAGGTACAGGGGTCGGACCAAAAACATTCAGTACTTC.

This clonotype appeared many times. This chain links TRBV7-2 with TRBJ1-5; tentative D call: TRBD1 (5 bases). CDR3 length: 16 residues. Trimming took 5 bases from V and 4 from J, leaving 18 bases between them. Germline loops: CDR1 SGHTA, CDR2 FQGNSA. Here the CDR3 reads CASSPSGTAINQPQHF. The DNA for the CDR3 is TGTGCCAGCAGCCCCTCCGGGACGGCGATTAATCAGCCCCAGCATTTT.

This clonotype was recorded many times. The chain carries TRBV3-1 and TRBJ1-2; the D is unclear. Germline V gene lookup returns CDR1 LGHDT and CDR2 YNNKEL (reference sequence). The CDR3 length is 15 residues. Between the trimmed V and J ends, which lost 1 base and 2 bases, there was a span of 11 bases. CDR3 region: CASSQGSGGNYGYTF. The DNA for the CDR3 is TGTGCCAGCAGCCAAGGGTCGGGAGGGAACTATGGCTACACCTTC.

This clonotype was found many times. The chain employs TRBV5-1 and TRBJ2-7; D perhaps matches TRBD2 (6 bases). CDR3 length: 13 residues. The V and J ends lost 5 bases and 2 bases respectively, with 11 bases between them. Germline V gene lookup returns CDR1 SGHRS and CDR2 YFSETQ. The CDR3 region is CASSLGLTYEQYF. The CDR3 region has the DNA TGCGCCAGCAGTCTTGGACTAACCTACGAGCAGTACTTC. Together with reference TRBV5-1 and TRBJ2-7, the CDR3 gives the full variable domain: KAGVTQTPRYLIKTRGQQVTLSCSPISGHRSVSWYQQTPGQGLQFLFEYFSETQRNKGNFPGRFSGRQFSNSRSEMNVSTLELGDSALYLCASSLGLTYEQYFGPGTRLTVT.

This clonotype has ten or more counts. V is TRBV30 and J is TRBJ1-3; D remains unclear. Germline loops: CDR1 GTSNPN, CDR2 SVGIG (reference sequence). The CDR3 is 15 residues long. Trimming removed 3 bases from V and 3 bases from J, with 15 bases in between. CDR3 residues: CAWSDLTTHGNTIYF. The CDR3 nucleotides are TGTGCCTGGAGCGACCTGACAACCCATGGAAACACCATATATTTT.

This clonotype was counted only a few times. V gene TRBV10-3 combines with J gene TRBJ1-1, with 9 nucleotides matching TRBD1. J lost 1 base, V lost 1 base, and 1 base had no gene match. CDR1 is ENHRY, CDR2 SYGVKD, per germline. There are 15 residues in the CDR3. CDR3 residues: CAISELDRGNTEAFF. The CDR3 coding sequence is TGTGCCATCAGTGAGTTGGACAGGGGGAACACTGAAGCTTTCTTT.

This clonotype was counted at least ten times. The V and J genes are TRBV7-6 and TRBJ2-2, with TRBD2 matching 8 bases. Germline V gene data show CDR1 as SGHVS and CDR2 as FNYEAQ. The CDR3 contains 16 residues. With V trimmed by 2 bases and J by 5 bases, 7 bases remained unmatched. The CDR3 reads CASSLRGAGETGELFF. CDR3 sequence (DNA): TGTGCCAGCAGCTTACGTGGAGCGGGAGAAACCGGGGAGCTGTTTTTT.

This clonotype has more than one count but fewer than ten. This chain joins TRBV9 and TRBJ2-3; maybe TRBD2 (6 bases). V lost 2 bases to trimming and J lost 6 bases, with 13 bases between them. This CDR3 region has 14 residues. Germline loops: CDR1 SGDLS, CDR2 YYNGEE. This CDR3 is CASSVRTTRDTQYF. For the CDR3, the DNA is TGTGCCAGCAGCGTCCGGACTACGCGGGATACGCAGTATTTT.

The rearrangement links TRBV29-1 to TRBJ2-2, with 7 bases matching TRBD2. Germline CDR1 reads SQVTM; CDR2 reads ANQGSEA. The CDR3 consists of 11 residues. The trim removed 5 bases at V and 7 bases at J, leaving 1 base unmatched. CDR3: CSVPGGGELFF. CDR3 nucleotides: TGCAGCGTTCCGGGGGGCGGGGAGCTGTTTTTT.

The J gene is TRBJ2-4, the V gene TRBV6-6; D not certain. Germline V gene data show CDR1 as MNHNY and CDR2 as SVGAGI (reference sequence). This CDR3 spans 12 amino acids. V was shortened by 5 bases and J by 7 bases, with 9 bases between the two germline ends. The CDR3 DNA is TGTGCCAGCAGTGAGAATGGCAACATTCAGTACTTC. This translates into CASSENGNIQYF.

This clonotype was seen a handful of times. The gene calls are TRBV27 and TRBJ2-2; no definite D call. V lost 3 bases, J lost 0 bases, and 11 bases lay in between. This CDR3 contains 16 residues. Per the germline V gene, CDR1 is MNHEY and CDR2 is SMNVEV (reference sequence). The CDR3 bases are TGTGCCAGCAGTTTGATTTCGTTCGCGAACACCGGGGAGCTGTTTTTT. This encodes CASSLISFANTGELFF.